This entry lists 26 T cell receptor beta chains sequenced from one sample in a study of blood T cell repertoires in COVID-19. Produced via immunoSEQ multiplex PCR; TCRdb's table is partial and in-frame only. The data contain nearly 70,000 clones, about four fifths of them singletons. The material sequenced was peripheral blood. These receptors originate from a woman aged 80 or over with acute or convalescent COVID-19.

This clone was seen a few times. The chain has TRBV7-9 and TRBJ1-1; 12 bases map to TRBD1. The CDR3 totals 17 residues. The V and J ends lost 1 base and 4 bases, in that order; junction bases with no gene match: 7. Germline loops: CDR1 SEHNR, CDR2 FQNEAQ (reference sequence). CDR3 sequence reads: CASSLGGQGAVGTEAFF. CDR3 in DNA: TGTGCCAGCAGCTTAGGGGGACAGGGGGCTGTGGGCACTGAAGCTTTCTTT.

The gene calls are TRBV6-5 and TRBJ1-2; possibly TRBD1 for D (6 bases). V lost 2 bases and J 7 bases, leaving 17 bases between the germline ends. This CDR3 is 15 amino acids long. Germline CDR1 reads MNHEY; CDR2 reads SVGAGI. DNA of the CDR3: TGTGCCAGCAGTTACATATCTGGGGGCTCGGCTGGCTACACCTTC. Its protein product is CASSYISGGSAGYTF.

The chain employs TRBV5-1 and TRBJ2-2; D unresolved. This CDR3 contains 15 residues. The V and J ends lost 2 bases and 5 bases respectively, with 13 bases between them. Germline V CDR1 and CDR2: SGHRS, YFSETQ. CDR3 bases: TGCGCCAGCAGCTTTACCGGGTCCAAAACCGGGGAGCTGTTTTTT. It codes for CASSFTGSKTGELFF.

The chain uses TRBV11-2 and TRBJ1-3, with no clear D. Germline V gene data show CDR1 as SGHAT and CDR2 as FQNNGV. Trimming left V 5 bases short and J 0 bases short, with 17 bases between. This CDR3 has 17 amino acids. Here the CDR3 DNA reads TGTGCCAGCAGCACCCGAGGAGTGGGGAGCTCTGGAAACACCATATATTTT. Protein product: CASSTRGVGSSGNTIYF.

The genes are TRBV15 and TRBJ2-6; TRBD1 matches at 9 bases. J lost 2 bases, V lost 4 bases, and 6 bases had no gene match. This CDR3 region has 17 residues. Germline V lookup: CDR1 LNHNV, CDR2 YYDKDF (reference sequence). The CDR3 sequence: CATSKRTGAAGANVLTF. CDR3 coding DNA: TGTGCCACCAGCAAAAGGACAGGGGCTGCTGGGGCCAACGTCCTGACTTTC.

The V call is TRBV15, the J call TRBJ2-2, with TRBD1 identical over 7 bases. The junction had 0 bases not matched to a gene; V was cut back by 1 base and J by 1 base. The V gene's germline CDR1 is LNHNV and CDR2 YYDKDF (reference sequence). The CDR3 loop spans 15 amino acids. CDR3 bases: TGTGCCACCAGCAGAGGGGACAGGAACACCGGGGAGCTGTTTTTT. It yields the protein CATSRGDRNTGELFF.

In DNA form, the CDR3 reads TGTGCCAGCAGTAACAGGGGTGGCGAGACCCAGTACTTC. Translation gives CASSNRGGETQYF. This chain joins TRBV7-9 and TRBJ2-5, with 7 nucleotides matching TRBD1. The germline V gene has CDR1 SEHNR and CDR2 FQNEAQ (reference sequence). V trimming: 6 bases; J trimming: 5 bases; junction bases outside the gene matches: 6. The CDR3 spans 13 residues.

This sequence joins TRBV6-1 and TRBJ1-2; D is unresolved. The ends were cut back, 2 bases at V and 3 bases at J, with 4 bases in the middle. CDR3 length equals 12 residues. The germline V gene has CDR1 MNHNS and CDR2 SASEGT. CDR3 DNA: TGTGCCAGCAGTGAAAGAGACTATGGCTACACCTTC. It is translated as CASSERDYGYTF.

The chain has TRBV7-9 and TRBJ2-2, with 7 bases matching TRBD1. Germline trimming cut 2 bases from V and 1 base from J; bases unmatched to any gene: 10. The CDR3 is made up of 18 amino acids. Germline values: CDR1 SEHNR, CDR2 FQNEAQ (reference sequence). CDR3 region: CASSLMVPGTVNTGELFF. Here the CDR3 DNA reads TGTGCCAGCAGCTTAATGGTTCCCGGGACAGTGAACACCGGGGAGCTGTTTTTT.

The chain links TRBV6-5 to TRBJ2-3; a weak D match, TRBD2 (7 bases). This CDR3 is built from 15 residues. V shed 10 bases and J shed 1 base, with 18 bases lying between them. Germline V gives CDR1 MNHEY, CDR2 SVGAGI. In DNA form, the CDR3 reads TGTGCCACCACAAGGGGGGGCCTCGGCACAGATACGCAGTATTTT. Encoded protein: CATTRGGLGTDTQYF.

The V call is TRBV25-1, the J call TRBJ1-1, with 7 bases identical to TRBD1. Germline V CDR1 and CDR2: MGHDK, SYGVNS. The V and J ends lost 6 bases and 0 bases, in that order; junction bases with no gene match: 4. CDR3 length equals 14 residues. In nucleotides, the CDR3 is TGTGCCAGCAGGCAAACAGGGGTGAACACTGAAGCTTTCTTT. Amino acid sequence: CASRQTGVNTEAFF.

The chain carries TRBV6-6 and TRBJ1-1; D unresolved. Trimming took off 5 bases at V and 4 bases at J, with 20 bases between the two ends. Germline V gives CDR1 MNHNY, CDR2 SVGAGI (reference sequence). The CDR3 has 16 residues. The CDR3 nucleotides are TGTGCCAGCAGTCACCCCCGTGATCGGGAATCCACTGAAGCTTTCTTT. Amino acid sequence: CASSHPRDRESTEAFF.

This clone was detected a few times. The chain recombines TRBV3-1 (or the pseudogene TRBV3-2) with TRBJ2-4; the match to TRBD1 covers 9 bases. Losses at the gene ends were 3 bases for V and 0 bases for J; bases not matched to a gene: 9. This CDR3 contains 18 residues. CDR1 is LGHDT and CDR2 is YNNKEL in the germline V gene (reference sequence). In DNA form, the CDR3 reads TGTGCCAGCAGCCAGAGACAGGGGGGACCCCTAGCCAAAAACATTCAGTACTTC. This codes for CASSQRQGGPLAKNIQYF.

Worth noting for this clone: One end of the junction fails to match germline, which may point to a read error. V usage is TRBV18 and J usage is TRBJ2-7; D gene unclear. There are 12 residues in the CDR3. Germline CDR1 KGHSH, CDR2 LQKENI. The CDR3 reads CASSPPDSMRNF. CDR3 DNA sequence: TGTGCCAGCTCTCCCCCCGACTCGATGAGGAACTTC. The whole variable domain, remainder taken from reference TRBV18 and TRBJ2-7, is NAGVMQNPRHLVRRRGQEARLRCSPMKGHSHVYWYRQLPEEGLKFMVYLQKENIIDESGMPKERFSAEFPKEGPSILRIQQVVRGDSAAYFCASSPPDSMRNFGPGTRLTVT.

V gene TRBV6-5 combines with J gene TRBJ2-2; TRBD2 might be the D (6 bases). Trimming took 6 bases from V and 3 from J, leaving 11 bases between them. Germline CDR1 is MNHEY and CDR2 is SVGAGI. CDR3 length: 14 amino acids. The CDR3 region has the DNA TGTGCCAGCAGGACCCGACTAGACACCGGGGAGCTGTTTTTT. Translated: CASRTRLDTGELFF.

The chain has TRBV5-1 and TRBJ2-7, with a possible D match to TRBD1 (6 bases). V was pared by 4 bases and J by 0 bases, with 11 bases between. The CDR3 covers 14 residues. Germline V gene lookup returns CDR1 SGHRS and CDR2 YFSETQ. In DNA, the CDR3 is TGCGCCAGCAGCCTGGACAGTCTCTCCTACGAGCAGTACTTC. Translated: CASSLDSLSYEQYF.

The V and J genes are TRBV19 and TRBJ1-1; TRBD1 agrees at 10 bases. V shed 11 bases and J 1 base; nucleotides not matched to a gene: 10. Germline CDR1 and CDR2: LNHDA and SQIVND (reference sequence). The CDR3 is made up of 15 amino acids. The CDR3 DNA sequence: TGTGCCGTCCGGGACAGGGGCTCTTCGAACACTGAAGCTTTCTTT. It translates to CAVRDRGSSNTEAFF.

The CDR3 DNA reads TGCGCCAGCAGCTCCGGTAGGCAGGGGTCAGAGACCCAGTACTTC. This translates into CASSSGRQGSETQYF. The chain recombines TRBV5-1 with TRBJ2-5; TRBD1 might be the D (6 bases). V gave up 3 bases and J gave up 4 bases, with 16 bases separating them. This CDR3 is 15 amino acids long. The germline gives CDR1 SGHRS, CDR2 YFSETQ.

The chain is built from TRBV6-6 and TRBJ1-2; D is unclear. CDR1 and CDR2 (germline): MNHNY, SVGAGI (reference sequence). CDR3 size: 15 residues. V lost 2 bases and J 6 bases, leaving 16 bases between the germline ends. DNA for the CDR3: TGTGCCAGCAGTTACGTCCCACTCACTGTAGATGGCTACACCTTC. Translating gives CASSYVPLTVDGYTF.

V is TRBV6-5 and J is TRBJ1-6; TRBD1 aligns across 9 bases. The CDR3 contains 14 residues. Looked up from germline, CDR1 is MNHEY and CDR2 is SVGAGI. V shed 7 bases and J 12 bases; nucleotides not matched to a gene: 10. Written as DNA, the CDR3 is TGTGCCAGCACCTGGACAGGGGAGGGAAGACCCCTCCACTTT. Translated, it gives CASTWTGEGRPLHF.

The chain uses TRBV2 and TRBJ2-7; 8 bases map to TRBD1. The CDR3 spans 14 residues. Germline V gene data show CDR1 as SNHLY and CDR2 as FYNNEI. Unmatched junction bases numbered 6, after V lost 4 bases and J lost 4 bases. The CDR3 spells CASSADRDWYEQYF. CDR3 DNA: TGTGCCAGCAGTGCGGACAGGGACTGGTACGAGCAGTACTTC.

The chain recombines TRBV9 with TRBJ1-3, with D possibly TRBD1 on 6 matching bases. Germline-derived CDR1 and CDR2 are SGDLS and YYNGEE. The ends were cut back, 3 bases at V and 4 bases at J, with 14 bases in the middle. This CDR3 is built from 15 residues. CDR3 protein: CASSAHQGIGNTIYF. CDR3 in DNA: TGTGCCAGCAGCGCCCACCAGGGGATAGGAAACACCATATATTTT.

The chain carries TRBV3-1 (or the pseudogene TRBV3-2) and TRBJ2-1, with 7 nucleotides matching TRBD2. The CDR3 contains 13 residues. The V segment lost 4 bases and the J segment 9 bases; nucleotides outside the gene matches: 6. The germline V gene has CDR1 LGHDT and CDR2 YNNKEL (reference sequence). As DNA, the CDR3 is TGTGCCAGCAGCCCTGGGGGGGGAGGTGAGCAGTTCTTC. Encoded protein: CASSPGGGGEQFF.

The J gene is TRBJ1-2, the V gene TRBV27; 7 nucleotides match TRBD1. The CDR3 covers 15 residues. V was pared by 5 bases and J by 0 bases, with 6 bases of the junction left unmatched. Looked up from germline, CDR1 is MNHEY and CDR2 is SMNVEV (reference sequence). The CDR3 loop is CASSKTGPSNYGYTF. DNA for the CDR3: TGTGCCAGCAGTAAGACAGGGCCGTCTAACTATGGCTACACCTTC.

This clone is a singleton in its sample. The chain is built from TRBV5-1 and TRBJ2-7, with D possibly TRBD2 on 5 matching bases. V was cut by 0 bases and J by 3 bases, with 7 bases left in between. The CDR3 length is 13 residues. The germline CDR1 and CDR2 sequences are SGHRS and YFSETQ. The CDR3 sequence is CASSLDEGYEQYF. The CDR3 nucleotides are TGCGCCAGCAGCTTGGACGAGGGCTACGAGCAGTACTTC.

The CDR3 DNA is TGCGCCAGCAGCGGGACTAGCGGGGGGCACTCCGGGGGCACAGATACGCAGTATTTT. It yields the protein CASSGTSGGHSGGTDTQYF. The chain recombines TRBV5-1 with TRBJ2-3, with 15 nucleotides matching TRBD2. V shed 4 bases, J shed 1 base, and the junction held 10 bases outside the gene matches. Germline V gene sequence: CDR1 SGHRS, CDR2 YFSETQ. The CDR3 extends over 19 amino acids. Based on the CDR3 plus reference TRBV5-1 and TRBJ2-3, the full variable domain is KAGVTQTPRYLIKTRGQQVTLSCSPISGHRSVSWYQQTPGQGLQFLFEYFSETQRNKGNFPGRFSGRQFSNSRSEMNVSTLELGDSALYLCASSGTSGGHSGGTDTQYFGPGTRLTVL.